These 29 T cell receptor beta chains were sequenced from one sample in a study of Ad26.COV2.S vaccination and SARS-CoV-2 variants. Measured with immunoSEQ multiplex PCR; TCRdb has only the in-frame clones, and not every one. The sample carries 350,000 to 450,000 clones, around 93% recorded once. Treatment in this sample: 15 to 20 received Ad26.COV2.S at low or high dose, single or two shots; about 5 received placebo; per-sample allocation not given. Following the first vaccine or placebo injection, samples were taken on day 63. The sequenced sample was peripheral blood, obtained in a trial of Ad26.COV2.S vaccine versus placebo. The source of these receptors is a person aged 18-60 years who received the Ad26.COV2.S COVID-19 vaccine or a placebo.

The V gene is TRBV6-2 or TRBV6-3, the J gene TRBJ1-1; a weak D match, TRBD1 (5 bases). The germline CDR1 and CDR2 sequences are MNHEY and SVGEGT. This CDR3 region has 14 residues. The ends were cut back, 2 bases at V and 4 bases at J, with 11 bases in the middle. Here the CDR3 reads CASSYGVGPTEAFF. DNA for the CDR3: TGTGCCAGCAGTTACGGTGTGGGGCCCACTGAAGCTTTCTTT.

The genes are TRBV29-1 and TRBJ2-5; either TRBD1 or TRBD2 may supply D (5 bases each). The CDR3 extends over 14 amino acids. V was clipped by 3 bases and J by 1 base, with 12 bases between them. The germline CDR1 and CDR2 sequences are SQVTM and ANQGSEA. This CDR3 reads CSVEGEGTQETQYF. The CDR3 bases are TGCAGCGTTGAGGGAGAGGGGACCCAAGAGACCCAGTACTTC.

In this sample, this clone turned up once. V usage is TRBV5-1 and J usage is TRBJ2-1; the D gene could be TRBD1 or TRBD2 (6 bases each). The germline gives CDR1 SGHRS, CDR2 YFSETQ. With 4 bases removed from V and 3 bases from J, the gap between germline ends came to 11 bases. The CDR3 runs to 14 residues. CDR3 loop: CASSNGGRYNEQFF. The CDR3 DNA is TGCGCCAGCAGCAACGGGGGCCGCTACAATGAGCAGTTCTTC.

The V call is TRBV2, the J call TRBJ1-6, with a tentative D call TRBD1 (5 bases). The CDR3 sequence is 15 residues long. Trimming pared 5 bases from V and 7 bases from J, leaving 15 bases between. Germline V lookup: CDR1 SNHLY, CDR2 FYNNEI. DNA of the CDR3: TGTGCCAGCAGTTCCCAGGGCGTCGGGAATTCACCCCTCCACTTT. It yields the protein CASSSQGVGNSPLHF.

The V gene is TRBV19, the J gene TRBJ1-5, with 7 bases fitting TRBD1. This CDR3 is 15 amino acids long. The J segment lost 6 bases and the V segment lost 3 bases, leaving 8 bases of the junction unmatched. Germline V gives CDR1 LNHDA, CDR2 SQIVND (reference sequence). DNA for the CDR3: TGTGCCAGTAGTATCTCCGGGACAGAGGGTCAGCCCCAGCATTTT. Translated: CASSISGTEGQPQHF. Drawing the rest from reference TRBV19 and TRBJ1-5, the complete variable domain is DGGITQSPKYLFRKEGQNVTLSCEQNLNHDAMYWYRQDPGQGLRLIYYSQIVNDFQKGDIAEGYSVSREKKESFPLTVTSAQKNPTAFYLCASSISGTEGQPQHFGDGTRLSIL.

The rearrangement links TRBV6-1 to TRBJ1-2, with TRBD1 as a possible D gene (5 bases). Deletions cut 3 bases from V and 2 bases from J, with 13 bases between. CDR1 and CDR2 from the germline V gene are MNHNS and SASEGT. This CDR3 is 15 amino acids long. The DNA of the CDR3 is TGTGCCAGCAGTGAGTTTGCAGGGCGCAACTATGGCTACACCTTC. Protein sequence: CASSEFAGRNYGYTF.

The CDR3 region has the DNA TGTGCCAGTAGTATATCAAACAATGAGCAGTTCTTC. Its translation is CASSISNNEQFF. The chain joins TRBV19 to TRBJ2-1; D is uncertain. Trimming removed 2 bases at V and 5 bases at J, with 4 bases between. The CDR3 length is 12 residues. Per the germline V gene, CDR1 is LNHDA and CDR2 is SQIVND (reference sequence).

The V and J genes are TRBV7-8 and TRBJ1-6, with a weak D call TRBD1 (6 bases). The ends were cut back, 6 bases at V and 5 bases at J, with 17 bases in the middle. This CDR3 is 16 amino acids long. CDR1 is SGHVS, CDR2 FQNEAQ, per germline. CDR3 nucleotides: TGTGCCAGCAGGGCCAGGGGTTGGGGCGATAATTCACCCCTCCACTTT. This translates into CASRARGWGDNSPLHF.

The V call is TRBV12-3 or TRBV12-4, the J call TRBJ1-5; D not resolved. V was cut by 4 bases and J by 6 bases, with 10 bases left in between. This CDR3 spans 13 amino acids. The DNA for the CDR3 is TGTGCCAGCAGTTCCCGGTTGAGTCAGCCCCAGCATTTT. Amino acids: CASSSRLSQPQHF.

The V and J genes are TRBV27 and TRBJ2-7; possibly TRBD1 or TRBD2 for D (5 bases each). CDR1 and CDR2 (germline): MNHEY, SMNVEV (reference sequence). The CDR3 contains 16 residues. Trimming removed 5 bases at V and 2 bases at J, with 19 bases between. CDR3 region: CASSLRPETGPYEQYF. CDR3 DNA: TGTGCCAGCAGTCTGCGCCCTGAGACGGGACCCTACGAGCAGTACTTC.

The chain has TRBV29-1 and TRBJ2-2, with D perhaps matching TRBD1 or TRBD2 (5 bases each). Germline V gene lookup returns CDR1 SQVTM and CDR2 ANQGSEA. Between the trimmed V and J ends, which lost 3 bases and 4 bases, there was a span of 12 bases. This CDR3 region has 14 residues. The CDR3 nucleotides are TGCAGCGTTGACCAGGGCGGGTTCACCGGGGAGCTGTTTTTT. Translating it yields CSVDQGGFTGELFF.

This chain joins TRBV29-1 and TRBJ2-1; D not certain. Germline-derived CDR1 and CDR2 are SQVTM and ANQGSEA. Between the trimmed V and J ends, which lost 4 bases and 8 bases, there was a span of 6 bases. This CDR3 comprises 10 residues. The CDR3, as DNA: TGCAGCGTTGCTCGGCATGAGCAGTTCTTC. Translated: CSVARHEQFF.

The chain recombines TRBV7-9 with TRBJ2-1; 8 nucleotides match TRBD2. Germline lookup yields CDR1 SEHNR and CDR2 FQNEAQ (reference sequence). This CDR3 is 14 amino acids long. J gave up 6 bases and V 3 bases, and 4 bases lay outside the gene matches. The CDR3 DNA reads as TGTGCCAGCAGCTTCGGGGGGGCCCCCAATGAGCAGTTCTTC. Translating gives CASSFGGAPNEQFF.

J is TRBJ2-2 and V is TRBV5-1; D is ambiguous. This CDR3 comprises 14 residues. Germline V gene sequence: CDR1 SGHRS, CDR2 YFSETQ. The germline V and J ends were trimmed by 4 bases and 1 base, with 8 bases remaining between them. This CDR3 is CASSVGGNTGELFF. The CDR3 nucleotides are TGCGCCAGCAGCGTCGGTGGGAACACCGGGGAGCTGTTTTTT.

The V call is TRBV7-9, the J call TRBJ1-2, with 7 bases aligning to TRBD1. This CDR3 contains 11 residues. After removal of 5 bases from V and 9 bases from J, the junction contained 3 bases not matched to a gene. Germline CDR1 and CDR2: SEHNR and FQNEAQ (reference sequence). The CDR3 DNA sequence: TGTGCCAGCAGCCGGGACAGTAGCTACACCTTC. This translates into CASSRDSSYTF.

The rearrangement joins TRBV19 to TRBJ1-4, with D perhaps TRBD1 (5 bases). The CDR3 sequence is 15 residues long. Germline CDR1 reads LNHDA; CDR2 reads SQIVND (reference sequence). V dropped 0 bases and J dropped 6 bases, with 11 bases sitting between them. The CDR3 is CASSIDVGTDEKLFF. In nucleotides, the CDR3 is TGTGCCAGTAGTATAGATGTGGGGACCGATGAAAAACTGTTTTTT. The complete variable domain, with remaining parts taken from reference TRBV19 and TRBJ1-4, reads DGGITQSPKYLFRKEGQNVTLSCEQNLNHDAMYWYRQDPGQGLRLIYYSQIVNDFQKGDIAEGYSVSREKKESFPLTVTSAQKNPTAFYLCASSIDVGTDEKLFFGSGTQLSVL.

CDR3 sequence reads: CASSAGTSRMVDTQYF. The CDR3 DNA is TGTGCCAGCAGCGCCGGGACATCAAGGATGGTGGATACGCAGTATTTT. The chain couples TRBV2 to TRBJ2-3; a weak D match, TRBD1 (6 bases). V dropped 6 bases and J dropped 6 bases, with 22 bases sitting between them. Germline values: CDR1 SNHLY, CDR2 FYNNEI. The CDR3 consists of 16 residues.

The V call is TRBV19, the J call TRBJ2-7; maybe TRBD2 (6 bases). There are 13 residues in the CDR3. Germline CDR1 and CDR2: LNHDA and SQIVND (reference sequence). V lost 6 bases and J 0 bases, leaving 9 bases between the germline ends. The CDR3 spells CASRDYSSYEQYF. The CDR3 DNA sequence: TGTGCCAGTAGGGACTACAGCTCCTACGAGCAGTACTTC.

The rearrangement joins TRBV6-5 to TRBJ2-1; possible D gene TRBD2, 7 bases. Germline V CDR1 and CDR2: MNHEY, SVGAGI. Between the trimmed V and J ends, which lost 7 bases and 9 bases, there was a span of 19 bases. CDR3 length: 14 residues. The CDR3 DNA sequence: TGTGCCAGCATTAAACAAGGGGGGGTCGGTGAGCAGTTCTTC. It specifies CASIKQGGVGEQFF.

This clone appeared once. The chain is built from TRBV6-2 or TRBV6-3 and TRBJ1-5; D might be TRBD1 (5 bases). Deletions cut 0 bases from V and 2 bases from J, with 8 bases between. The CDR3 is 15 residues long. Germline CDR1 MNHEY, CDR2 SVGEGT. CDR3 amino acids: CASSYSIGGNQPQHF. The CDR3 DNA follows: TGTGCCAGCAGTTACTCAATAGGGGGCAATCAGCCCCAGCATTTT.

V and J are TRBV18 and TRBJ1-4; weak D call: TRBD1 (5 bases). Germline CDR1 KGHSH, CDR2 LQKENI. The CDR3 spans 15 residues. Trimming removed 6 bases from V and 3 bases from J, with 14 bases in between. CDR3 sequence reads: CASSPQGKPNEKLFF. The CDR3 DNA follows: TGTGCCAGCTCGCCCCAGGGAAAACCTAATGAAAAACTGTTTTTT.

The chain joins TRBV9 to TRBJ1-2; 9 nucleotides line up with TRBD1. Germline V lookup: CDR1 SGDLS, CDR2 YYNGEE. The V segment lost 8 bases and the J segment 6 bases; nucleotides outside the gene matches: 8. The CDR3 length is 13 residues. The CDR3 is CARRTGEANGYTF. The DNA of the CDR3 is TGTGCCAGGAGGACAGGGGAGGCTAATGGCTACACCTTC. The full variable domain, rest sourced from reference TRBV9 and TRBJ1-2, is DSGVTQTPKHLITATGQRVTLRCSPRSGDLSVYWYQQSLDQGLQFLIQYYNGEERAKGNILERFSAQQFPDLHSELNLSSLELGDSALYFCARRTGEANGYTFGSGTRLTVV.

The chain is built from TRBV19 and TRBJ2-2; 9 bases are a match to TRBD1. Per germline, CDR1 LNHDA and CDR2 SQIVND (reference sequence). With 10 bases clipped from V and 1 base from J, the junction kept 4 bases outside the gene matches. The CDR3 extends over 14 amino acids. CDR3 loop: CATADRGNTGELFF. CDR3 nucleotides: TGTGCCACTGCGGACAGGGGGAACACCGGGGAGCTGTTTTTT. The full variable domain, completed using reference TRBV19 and TRBJ2-2, is DGGITQSPKYLFRKEGQNVTLSCEQNLNHDAMYWYRQDPGQGLRLIYYSQIVNDFQKGDIAEGYSVSREKKESFPLTVTSAQKNPTAFYLCATADRGNTGELFFGEGSRLTVL.

The chain joins TRBV7-9 to TRBJ1-2; D not resolved. V dropped 7 bases and J dropped 2 bases, with 20 bases sitting between them. The CDR3 totals 16 residues. Germline CDR1 reads SEHNR; CDR2 reads FQNEAQ (reference sequence). The CDR3 DNA reads TGTGCCAGCACGGTACCCCGGGCGGCAGAGAACTATGGCTACACCTTC. Amino acid sequence: CASTVPRAAENYGYTF. The whole variable domain, remainder taken from reference TRBV7-9 and TRBJ1-2, is DTGVSQNPRHKITKRGQNVTFRCDPISEHNRLYWYRQTLGQGPEFLTYFQNEAQLEKSRLLSDRFSAERPKGSFSTLEIQRTEQGDSAMYLCASTVPRAAENYGYTFGSGTRLTVV.

The chain is built from TRBV2 and TRBJ1-3; D is unresolved. Trimming pared 6 bases from V and 2 bases from J, leaving 11 bases between. This CDR3 region has 14 residues. From germline, CDR1 is SNHLY and CDR2 FYNNEI. CDR3 in DNA: TGTGCCAGCAGCGTGTGGGGTACTGGAAACACCATATATTTT. This codes for CASSVWGTGNTIYF.

The rearrangement links TRBV5-4 to TRBJ2-1; 8 nucleotides match TRBD1. This CDR3 is built from 16 residues. Germline V CDR1 and CDR2: SGHNT, YYREEE (reference sequence). Trimming cost V 4 bases and J 5 bases; bases outside gene matches: 11. DNA for the CDR3: TGTGCCAGCAGCGATCCCCGGACAGGGAGGCACAATGAGCAGTTCTTC. Translation: CASSDPRTGRHNEQFF.

This chain links TRBV18 with TRBJ2-7; possible D gene TRBD1, 6 bases. V lost 2 bases and J lost 0, with 14 bases in between. Germline V gene lookup returns CDR1 KGHSH and CDR2 LQKENI. The CDR3 has 16 residues. The CDR3 sequence: CASSPGLGQLSYEQYF. The CDR3 coding sequence is TGTGCCAGCTCACCAGGATTAGGACAGCTCTCCTACGAGCAGTACTTC.

The genes are TRBV18 and TRBJ2-3, with 9 bases that match TRBD2. Germline V lookup: CDR1 KGHSH, CDR2 LQKENI. V trimming: 6 bases; J trimming: 4 bases; junction bases outside the gene matches: 8. This CDR3 is 15 amino acids long. CDR3 coding DNA: TGTGCCAGCTCTCCGACTAGCGGCGACCCAGATACGCAGTATTTT. This translates into CASSPTSGDPDTQYF.

The V gene is TRBV7-9, the J gene TRBJ1-2, with D perhaps matching TRBD1 (5 bases). This CDR3 comprises 16 residues. The germline CDR1 and CDR2 sequences are SEHNR and FQNEAQ (reference sequence). The V and J ends lost 3 bases and 4 bases respectively, with 18 bases between them. DNA for the CDR3: TGTGCCAGCAGCTTGGGCGGCGGGGGGGTTGGCTATGGCTACACCTTC. It translates to CASSLGGGGVGYGYTF.